The 11 T cell receptor beta chains in this list originate from one sample, sequenced in a study of shared clonotypes between healthy human individuals. Sequencing used immunoSEQ multiplex PCR; TCRdb keeps in-frame clones, though not all of them. The sample contains some 650,000 clones, about 96% of which appear only once. Material for sequencing was naive CD4+ T cells sorted from blood. The subset denotes: CD45RA+ positively selected. The receptors come from a woman in her 30s in good health.

The rearrangement links TRBV5-1 to TRBJ1-1; unclear D gene. This CDR3 comprises 14 residues. Germline CDR1 and CDR2: SGHRS and YFSETQ. Trimming took 4 bases from V and 4 from J, leaving 14 bases between them. The CDR3 DNA sequence: TGCGCCAGCAGCCCCAGTGGACGGGGCACTGAAGCTTTCTTT. Translation gives CASSPSGRGTEAFF. The full variable domain, its missing parts supplied by reference TRBV5-1 and TRBJ1-1, is KAGVTQTPRYLIKTRGQQVTLSCSPISGHRSVSWYQQTPGQGLQFLFEYFSETQRNKGNFPGRFSGRQFSNSRSEMNVSTLELGDSALYLCASSPSGRGTEAFFGQGTRLTVV.

The chain links TRBV15 to TRBJ1-5, with D possibly being TRBD1 (5 bases). V was clipped by 6 bases and J by 3 bases, with 21 bases between them. Germline V gives CDR1 LNHNV, CDR2 YYDKDF (reference sequence). The CDR3 contains 17 residues. For the CDR3, the DNA is TGTGCCACCAGGGAGACCAGGGCGCTGCCGTTCAATCAGCCCCAGCATTTT. It is translated as CATRETRALPFNQPQHF.

The genes are TRBV28 and TRBJ1-2; TRBD1 matches 7 bases. Per the germline V gene, CDR1 is MDHEN and CDR2 is SYDVKM. V dropped 4 bases and J dropped 4; count of bases not matched to a gene: 6. The CDR3 runs to 14 residues. CDR3 amino acids: CASSSAQGVYGYTF. CDR3 nucleotides: TGTGCCAGCAGTTCAGCGCAGGGGGTCTATGGCTACACCTTC.

The chain uses TRBV7-6 and TRBJ2-1, with 8 bases fitting TRBD1. With V trimmed by 2 bases and J by 0 bases, 3 bases remained unmatched. The CDR3 has 16 residues. Germline CDR1 and CDR2: SGHVS and FNYEAQ. CDR3 residues: CASSLRQGLSYNEQFF. The CDR3 DNA sequence: TGTGCCAGCAGCTTAAGACAGGGGCTCTCCTACAATGAGCAGTTCTTC.

The rearrangement joins TRBV2 to TRBJ2-7, with D uncertain. The CDR3 covers 13 residues. The V end was cut by 2 bases, the J end by 7 bases, with 12 bases between. Germline V lookup: CDR1 SNHLY, CDR2 FYNNEI. CDR3 protein: CASSELRDGEQYF. Here the CDR3 DNA reads TGTGCCAGCAGTGAACTTAGGGATGGAGAGCAGTACTTC.

The gene calls are TRBV19 and TRBJ2-2; 9 bases are shared with TRBD2. The junction had 9 bases not matched to a gene; V was cut back by 7 bases and J by 0 bases. Germline V gene lookup returns CDR1 LNHDA and CDR2 SQIVND (reference sequence). The CDR3 covers 17 residues. The CDR3 spells CASIPTRLAANTGELFF. In DNA form, the CDR3 reads TGTGCCAGTATCCCAACCCGACTAGCGGCGAACACCGGGGAGCTGTTTTTT.

The J gene is TRBJ2-1, the V gene TRBV7-6; D not certain. Trimming took 5 bases from V and 5 from J, leaving 10 bases between them. CDR1 and CDR2 (germline): SGHVS, FNYEAQ. The CDR3 extends over 13 amino acids. The CDR3 DNA reads as TGTGCCAGCAGCGCAGACCCCAACAATGAGCAGTTCTTC. Translation: CASSADPNNEQFF.

The genes are TRBV6-5 and TRBJ2-7; no reliable D call. V was cut by 4 bases and J by 7 bases, with 17 bases left in between. The CDR3 is 14 amino acids. Per germline, CDR1 MNHEY and CDR2 SVGAGI. The CDR3: CASSSSGPKGEQYF. As DNA, the CDR3 is TGTGCCAGCAGTTCCTCCGGGCCGAAAGGGGAGCAGTACTTC.

The chain has TRBV7-6 and TRBJ2-7; perhaps TRBD2 as D (6 bases). The V end lost 2 bases, the J end lost 7 bases, and 12 bases lay between the germline ends. This CDR3 contains 13 residues. Germline-derived CDR1 and CDR2 are SGHVS and FNYEAQ. The DNA of the CDR3 is TGTGCCAGCAGCTTAACGGGAGCTCAAGAGCAGTACTTC. Amino acid sequence: CASSLTGAQEQYF. Based on the CDR3 plus reference TRBV7-6 and TRBJ2-7, the full variable domain is GAGVSQSPRYKVTKRGQDVALRCDPISGHVSLYWYRQALGQGPEFLTYFNYEAQQDKSGLPNDRFSAERPEGSISTLTIQRTEQRDSAMYRCASSLTGAQEQYFGPGTRLTVT.

This chain joins TRBV27 and TRBJ1-2, with a weak D call TRBD1 (5 bases). The germline V gene has CDR1 MNHEY and CDR2 SMNVEV (reference sequence). The CDR3 is 13 residues long. Trimming left V 7 bases short and J 6 bases short, with 15 bases between. The CDR3 DNA follows: TGTGCCAGCAAGTTCTCCGGGACGGATGGCTACACCTTC. The encoded protein is CASKFSGTDGYTF.

The V gene is TRBV5-1, the J gene TRBJ2-7; the match to TRBD1 covers 8 bases. This CDR3 has 14 amino acids. V lost 5 bases to trimming and J lost 3 bases; unmatched junction nucleotides: 7. Germline CDR1 SGHRS, CDR2 YFSETQ. CDR3 DNA sequence: TGCGCCAGCAGACCGGGACAGGAGTTCTACGAGCAGTACTTC. Protein: CASRPGQEFYEQYF. Full variable domain (remainder filled in from reference TRBV5-1 and TRBJ2-7): KAGVTQTPRYLIKTRGQQVTLSCSPISGHRSVSWYQQTPGQGLQFLFEYFSETQRNKGNFPGRFSGRQFSNSRSEMNVSTLELGDSALYLCASRPGQEFYEQYFGPGTRLTVT.